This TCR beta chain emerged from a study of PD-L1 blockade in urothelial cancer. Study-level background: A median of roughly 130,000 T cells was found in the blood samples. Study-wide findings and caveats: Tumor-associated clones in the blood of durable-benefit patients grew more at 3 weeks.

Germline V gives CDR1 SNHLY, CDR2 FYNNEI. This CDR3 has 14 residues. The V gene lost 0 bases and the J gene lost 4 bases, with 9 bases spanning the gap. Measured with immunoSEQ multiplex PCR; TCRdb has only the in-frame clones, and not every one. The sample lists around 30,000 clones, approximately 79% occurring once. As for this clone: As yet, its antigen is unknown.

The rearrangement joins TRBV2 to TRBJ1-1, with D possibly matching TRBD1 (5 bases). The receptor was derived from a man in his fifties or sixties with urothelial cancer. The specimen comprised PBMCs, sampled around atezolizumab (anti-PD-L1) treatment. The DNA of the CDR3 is TGTGCCAGCAGTGAAGCGCGGGGGGGCACTGAAGCTTTCTTT. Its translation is CASSEARGGTEAFF.